One sample yielded the 21 T cell receptor beta chains listed below, sequenced in a study of shared clonotypes between healthy human individuals (dated by TCRdb to about 2020). The library was prepared using the immunoSEQ multiplex PCR assay. TCRdb limited this immuneACCESS table to in-frame rearrangements with V and J called. A share of clones is missing; checked studies link under half to unresolved V genes, and the rest is unexplained. This sample has about 2.4 million clones in its table, and around 90% of those were observed once. About 0.13% of the sample is in the top ten clones. Material: naive CD4+ T cells sorted from blood. The cell subset or site label, as the study defines it: CD45RA+ positively selected. All receptors come from a man younger than 35 in good health.

The rearrangement joins TRBV5-5 to TRBJ1-4; D is perhaps TRBD1 (5 bases). Per germline, CDR1 SGHKS and CDR2 YYEKEE (reference sequence). Deletions cut 1 base from V and 4 bases from J, with 11 bases between. The CDR3 is 15 amino acids. The CDR3 region is CASSLWAGLNEKLFF. The CDR3 DNA reads TGTGCCAGCAGCTTGTGGGCAGGGCTTAATGAAAAACTGTTTTTT.

The genes are TRBV28 and TRBJ1-2; D gene uncertain. From germline, CDR1 is MDHEN and CDR2 SYDVKM. The CDR3 is 12 amino acids. Between the trimmed V and J ends, which lost 6 bases and 4 bases, there was a span of 9 bases. CDR3 residues: CASRPSIYGYTF. CDR3 bases: TGTGCCAGCAGACCCTCGATCTATGGCTACACCTTC.

In its sample, this clone was seen a few times. The V gene is TRBV5-1, the J gene TRBJ1-1; D unresolved. V lost 5 bases and J 3 bases, leaving 8 bases between the germline ends. This CDR3 comprises 12 residues. Germline assignment: CDR1 SGHRS and CDR2 YFSETQ. CDR3 sequence reads: CASRESYTEAFF. The CDR3, as DNA: TGCGCCAGCAGGGAGTCCTACACTGAAGCTTTCTTT.

This chain joins TRBV30 and TRBJ1-1; maybe TRBD1 (5 bases). In germline, CDR1 is GTSNPN, CDR2 SVGIG (reference sequence). Trimming removed 3 bases at V and 8 bases at J, with 10 bases between. CDR3 size: 11 residues. The CDR3 region has the DNA TGTGCCTGGAGCCCCCGGGGGGAAGCTTTCTTT. It codes for CAWSPRGEAFF.

This clone was recorded once. The chain employs TRBV5-4 and TRBJ2-5; TRBD2 aligns across 11 bases. In germline, CDR1 is SGHNT, CDR2 YYREEE (reference sequence). This CDR3 is built from 16 residues. Trimming at V came to 10 bases and at J to 4 bases, leaving 15 bases not matched to a gene. This CDR3 reads CAYNLGGLAGGETQYF. CDR3 nucleotides: TGTGCCTACAACTTGGGGGGGCTAGCGGGAGGAGAGACCCAGTACTTC.

In the case of this clone: Other DNA sequences of this sample code for an identical CDR3. The chain couples TRBV5-4 to TRBJ2-6, with D tentatively TRBD2 (6 bases). The CDR3 spans 15 residues. Trimming took 3 bases from V and 2 from J, leaving 9 bases between them. Germline loops: CDR1 SGHNT, CDR2 YYREEE (reference sequence). Written as DNA, the CDR3 is TGTGCCAGCAGCTCCCCGGGAGCTGGGGCCAACGTCCTGACTTTC. It codes for CASSSPGAGANVLTF.

V usage is TRBV2 and J usage is TRBJ2-5, with 7 bases identical to TRBD2. Trimming took 3 bases from V and 2 from J; bases not matched to a gene: 6. The CDR3 contains 15 residues. Germline loops: CDR1 SNHLY, CDR2 FYNNEI. The CDR3 DNA is TGTGCCAGCAGTGACCGGGGGGTGCAACAAGAGACCCAGTACTTC. It encodes CASSDRGVQQETQYF.

J is TRBJ2-3 and V is TRBV18; tentatively, D is TRBD1 (6 bases). Trimming removed 3 bases from V and 1 base from J, with 17 bases in between. The germline gives CDR1 KGHSH, CDR2 LQKENI. CDR3 length: 17 residues. CDR3 in amino acids: CASSPLSMWTGTDTQYF. In nucleotides, the CDR3 is TGTGCCAGCTCACCCCTTAGTATGTGGACAGGCACAGATACGCAGTATTTT.

The chain uses TRBV2 and TRBJ1-1; D might be TRBD1 (5 bases). The CDR3 extends over 13 amino acids. V was pared by 9 bases and J by 4 bases, with 15 bases between. CDR1 SNHLY and CDR2 FYNNEI come from the germline V gene. The chain's CDR3 is CASSRRGGTEAFF. The CDR3 nucleotides are TGTGCCAGTAGTCGGAGGGGAGGCACTGAAGCTTTCTTT.

The chain carries TRBV6-6 and TRBJ2-4; no reliable D call. Trimming pared 8 bases from V and 0 bases from J, leaving 8 bases between. The CDR3 is 13 amino acids. Germline V lookup: CDR1 MNHNY, CDR2 SVGAGI (reference sequence). CDR3 nucleotides: TGTGCCAGCTACAGTATAGCCAAAAACATTCAGTACTTC. Residues: CASYSIAKNIQYF.

The rearrangement links TRBV7-6 to TRBJ1-5, with D possibly being TRBD1 (5 bases). Trimming removed 3 bases from V and 5 bases from J, with 17 bases in between. The germline gives CDR1 SGHVS, CDR2 FNYEAQ. This CDR3 region has 16 residues. CDR3 in DNA: TGTGCCAGCAGCTTGTGGGGGAGAGAAAGCGATCAGCCCCAGCATTTT. It specifies CASSLWGRESDQPQHF.

This clone appeared once. This chain uses TRBV5-1 with TRBJ2-1, with D uncertain. Germline assignment: CDR1 SGHRS and CDR2 YFSETQ. This CDR3 region has 14 residues. The V gene lost 2 bases and the J gene lost 6 bases, with 12 bases spanning the gap. This CDR3 reads CASSFGGGGNEQFF. In nucleotides, the CDR3 is TGCGCCAGCAGCTTTGGCGGCGGCGGCAATGAGCAGTTCTTC. The full variable domain, completed using reference TRBV5-1 and TRBJ2-1, is KAGVTQTPRYLIKTRGQQVTLSCSPISGHRSVSWYQQTPGQGLQFLFEYFSETQRNKGNFPGRFSGRQFSNSRSEMNVSTLELGDSALYLCASSFGGGGNEQFFGPGTRLTVL.

The rearrangement uses TRBV9 and TRBJ2-2; 12 bases align to TRBD2. CDR1 and CDR2 from the germline V gene are SGDLS and YYNGEE. CDR3 size: 17 residues. Trimming removed 4 bases from V and 4 bases from J; junction bases left unmatched: 8. In nucleotides, the CDR3 is TGTGCCAGCAGCCCCACGACTAGCGGGAGTCGCACCGGGGAGCTGTTTTTT. This codes for CASSPTTSGSRTGELFF.

The chain uses TRBV9 and TRBJ1-1; D not resolved. The germline V and J ends were trimmed by 0 bases and 3 bases, with 12 bases remaining between them. The CDR3 runs 15 residues. The germline V gene has CDR1 SGDLS and CDR2 YYNGEE. CDR3 region: CASSVEAGPDTEAFF. CDR3 DNA sequence: TGTGCCAGCAGCGTAGAGGCAGGCCCGGACACTGAAGCTTTCTTT.

About this clone itself: Other DNA sequences in the sample encode the same CDR3. V and J are TRBV20-1 and TRBJ2-3, with D possibly matching TRBD1 (5 bases). The CDR3 sequence is 11 residues long. Germline V gene lookup returns CDR1 DFQATT and CDR2 SNEGSKA (reference sequence). V lost 6 bases and J 5 bases, leaving 9 bases between the germline ends. For the CDR3, the DNA is TGCAGTGCCCAAAGGGGAGATACGCAGTATTTT. This sequence encodes CSAQRGDTQYF.

The chain recombines TRBV11-2 with TRBJ1-1, with a tentative D call TRBD1 (6 bases). From germline, CDR1 is SGHAT and CDR2 FQNNGV. CDR3 length equals 17 residues. Trimming removed 5 bases from V and 0 bases from J, with 19 bases in between. CDR3 nucleotides: TGTGCCAGCAGCCAAGGCCTAAGGACAGACATGAACACTGAAGCTTTCTTT. It codes for CASSQGLRTDMNTEAFF.

V and J are TRBV28 and TRBJ2-7; TRBD1 might be the D (6 bases). The CDR3 is made up of 13 amino acids. The germline gives CDR1 MDHEN, CDR2 SYDVKM. V shed 6 bases and J shed 3 bases, with 12 bases lying between them. The CDR3 DNA sequence: TGTGCCAGCAGGGGGACAAATTACTACGAGCAGTACTTC. It translates to CASRGTNYYEQYF.

The chain is built from TRBV7-3 and TRBJ2-7; tentative D call: TRBD2 (5 bases). Looked up from germline, CDR1 is SGHTA and CDR2 is FQGTGA. V was pared by 0 bases and J by 6 bases, with 18 bases between. The CDR3 covers 16 residues. The CDR3 DNA follows: TGTGCCAGCAGCTTAACAAACCGGGGTCCGGGATCCGAGCAGTACTTC. Translation: CASSLTNRGPGSEQYF.

V usage is TRBV10-3 and J usage is TRBJ2-5; TRBD2 agrees at 8 bases. With 4 bases clipped from V and 5 bases from J, the junction kept 3 bases outside the gene matches. Germline V lookup: CDR1 ENHRY, CDR2 SYGVKD. The CDR3 is 13 amino acids. CDR3 nucleotides: TGTGCCATCAGTGGGAGCGGGGGTGAGACCCAGTACTTC. Translation: CAISGSGGETQYF.

CDR3 in DNA: TGTGCCAGCAGCGCGGGGACAGGGAATTTGAATTACGAGCAGTACTTC. As protein: CASSAGTGNLNYEQYF. V is TRBV5-5 and J is TRBJ2-7; 9 positions match TRBD1. This CDR3 has 16 residues. Unmatched junction bases numbered 12, after V lost 4 bases and J lost 4 bases. CDR1 and CDR2 (germline): SGHKS, YYEKEE (reference sequence). Together with reference TRBV5-5 and TRBJ2-7, the CDR3 gives the full variable domain: DAGVTQSPTHLIKTRGQQVTLRCSPISGHKSVSWYQQVLGQGPQFIFQYYEKEERGRGNFPDRFSARQFPNYSSELNVNALLLGDSALYLCASSAGTGNLNYEQYFGPGTRLTVT.

The J gene is TRBJ2-2, the V gene TRBV7-2; D unclear. V was cut by 2 bases and J by 6 bases, with 1 base left in between. This CDR3 has 11 amino acids. CDR1 is SGHTA, CDR2 FQGNSA, per germline. The CDR3 region is CASSLSGELFF. In nucleotides, the CDR3 is TGTGCCAGCAGCTTATCCGGGGAGCTGTTTTTT.